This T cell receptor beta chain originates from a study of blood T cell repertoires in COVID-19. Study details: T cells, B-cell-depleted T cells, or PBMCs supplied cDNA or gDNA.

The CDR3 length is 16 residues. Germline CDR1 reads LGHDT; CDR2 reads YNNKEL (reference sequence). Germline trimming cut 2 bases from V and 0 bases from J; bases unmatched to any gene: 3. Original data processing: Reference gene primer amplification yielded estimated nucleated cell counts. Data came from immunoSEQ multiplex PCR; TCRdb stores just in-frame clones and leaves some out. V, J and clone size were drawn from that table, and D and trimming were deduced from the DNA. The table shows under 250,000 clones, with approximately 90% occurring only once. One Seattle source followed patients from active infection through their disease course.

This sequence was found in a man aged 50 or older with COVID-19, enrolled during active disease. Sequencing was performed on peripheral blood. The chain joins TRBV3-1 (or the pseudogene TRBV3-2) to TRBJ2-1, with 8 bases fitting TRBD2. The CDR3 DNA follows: TGTGCCAGCAGCCAAACCGGGACTAGCTCCTACAATGAGCAGTTCTTC. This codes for CASSQTGTSSYNEQFF.